This TCR beta chain emerged from a study of identical twins. The CDR3 sequence is 16 residues long. Trimming at V came to 0 bases and at J to 2 bases, leaving 7 bases not matched to a gene. CDR1 is SGHKS, CDR2 YYEKEE, per germline (reference sequence). TCRdb redid the calling of the 5' RACE reads with MiXCR, one entry per CDR3 protein. The top ten hold roughly 1.6% of the sample, which has just under 650,000 distinct CDR3 sequences, 7.1% seen once. This clonotype was detected only a few times. These data were likewise used in another study, on yellow fever vaccine responses in identical twins. From that second work: Twins' vaccine T cell response reportedly gave the appearance of partial convergence and partial personalization.

Specimen: PBMCs. The sequence was obtained from a young woman in good health. This chain joins TRBV5-5 and TRBJ2-7; 8 bases are a match to TRBD1. The CDR3 region has the DNA TGTGCCAGCAGCTTGGGGGGACAGGTAGAGACCTACGAGCAGTACTTC. Translation: CASSLGGQVETYEQYF.